The 10 T cell receptor beta chains in this list originate from one sample, sequenced in a study of cytomegalovirus exposure and HLA in healthy donors. With 60 Vbeta and 13 Jbeta primers, the PCR was carried out. The table came from immunoSEQ multiplex PCR; TCRdb's copy has only in-frame clones and leaves some out. The table includes a few hundred thousand clones, around 90% detected once. Input material: PBMCs. The receptor set was obtained from a girl between 2 and 10 years old in good health and CMV-seronegative.

This clone was detected once. The rearrangement links TRBV27 to TRBJ1-2; TRBD1 might be the D (6 bases). This CDR3 has 14 residues. The V end was cut by 11 bases, the J end by 2 bases, with 18 bases between. CDR1 is MNHEY, CDR2 SMNVEV, per germline (reference sequence). The CDR3 DNA reads TGTGCCTCCCGGCCCGGGGGGCTAAACTATGGCTACACCTTC. It yields the protein CASRPGGLNYGYTF.

V gene TRBV5-4 combines with J gene TRBJ2-7; 8 bases are a match to TRBD1. J gave up 2 bases and V 3 bases, and 7 bases lay outside the gene matches. CDR1 and CDR2 (germline): SGHNT, YYREEE (reference sequence). CDR3 length: 15 residues. The CDR3 DNA is TGTGCCAGCAGCTCCGGGGCAGGGGGCCCCTACGAGCAGTACTTC. Translated: CASSSGAGGPYEQYF.

J is TRBJ2-3 and V is TRBV27, with 9 bases fitting TRBD2. The germline gives CDR1 MNHEY, CDR2 SMNVEV (reference sequence). The CDR3 has 19 amino acids. The trim removed 7 bases at V and 6 bases at J, leaving 23 bases unmatched. DNA for the CDR3: TGTGCCAGCAAAACTTATACCGGAGTTCGAGCTAGCGGGATGGATACGCAGTATTTT. It translates to CASKTYTGVRASGMDTQYF.

The chain combines TRBV5-4 with TRBJ1-2; D is possibly TRBD1 (5 bases). Trimming took 4 bases from V and 1 from J, leaving 11 bases between them. This CDR3 is built from 14 residues. Germline CDR1 reads SGHNT; CDR2 reads YYREEE (reference sequence). Here the CDR3 DNA reads TGTGCCAGCAGCCCGGGACTCCTTAACTATGGCTACACCTTC. Protein sequence: CASSPGLLNYGYTF.

The chain links TRBV9 to TRBJ1-1; TRBD1 is a possible D gene (6 bases). The CDR3 is made up of 17 amino acids. V was clipped by 0 bases and J by 3 bases, with 18 bases between them. CDR1 is SGDLS, CDR2 YYNGEE, per germline. CDR3 DNA: TGTGCCAGCAGCGTAGCGGCGGGGGCAGGGTTAGACACTGAAGCTTTCTTT. Translation: CASSVAAGAGLDTEAFF.

This rearrangement joins TRBV15 to TRBJ2-5, with D tentatively TRBD2 (7 bases). Germline values: CDR1 LNHNV, CDR2 YYDKDF (reference sequence). V was trimmed by 7 bases and J by 5 bases, leaving 14 bases between them. CDR3 length: 13 residues. Written as DNA, the CDR3 is TGTGCCACCACGGGGGGCGGGAGCGAGACCCAGTACTTC. The encoded protein is CATTGGGSETQYF. Full variable domain (missing parts from reference TRBV15 and TRBJ2-5): DAMVIQNPRYQVTQFGKPVTLSCSQTLNHNVMYWYQQKSSQAPKLLFHYYDKDFNNEADTPDNFQSRRPNTSFCFLDIRSPGLGDTAMYLCATTGGGSETQYFGPGTRLLVL.

V is TRBV4-1 and J is TRBJ2-5, with D unresolved. This CDR3 comprises 16 residues. With 0 bases removed from V and 5 bases from J, the gap between germline ends came to 16 bases. Germline loops: CDR1 MGHRA, CDR2 YSYEKL. The CDR3 DNA sequence: TGCGCCAGCAGCCAAGATCCCCACTTCCCGGGTGAGACCCAGTACTTC. This encodes CASSQDPHFPGETQYF.

The V gene is TRBV18, the J gene TRBJ2-2, with 7 bases fitting TRBD1. The germline gives CDR1 KGHSH, CDR2 LQKENI. The CDR3 covers 16 residues. Trimming took 3 bases from V and 4 from J; bases not matched to a gene: 8. CDR3 DNA: TGTGCCAGCTCACCCCTAGGGGGCGCCGGCACCGGGGAGCTGTTTTTT. Its translation is CASSPLGGAGTGELFF.

V gene TRBV28 combines with J gene TRBJ2-5; 8 bases line up with TRBD2. Germline-derived CDR1 and CDR2 are MDHEN and SYDVKM. The CDR3 is 15 amino acids. With V trimmed by 6 bases and J by 5 bases, 11 bases remained unmatched. The CDR3 region is CASSGGGGPFETQYF. The CDR3 region has the DNA TGTGCCAGCAGCGGAGGCGGGGGGCCGTTTGAGACCCAGTACTTC.

This sequence joins TRBV7-6 and TRBJ1-5; D not resolved. Germline V gives CDR1 SGHVS, CDR2 FNYEAQ. The CDR3 runs to 13 residues. The ends were cut back, 2 bases at V and 2 bases at J, with 4 bases in the middle. In DNA form, the CDR3 reads TGTGCCAGCAGCTTACAGGGCAATCAGCCCCAGCATTTT. Translation gives CASSLQGNQPQHF.